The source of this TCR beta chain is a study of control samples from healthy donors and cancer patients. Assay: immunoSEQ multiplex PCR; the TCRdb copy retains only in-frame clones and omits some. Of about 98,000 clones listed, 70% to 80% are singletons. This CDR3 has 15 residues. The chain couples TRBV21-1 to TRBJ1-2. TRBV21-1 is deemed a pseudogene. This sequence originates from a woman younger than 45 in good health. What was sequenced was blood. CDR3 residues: CASSKVCPSNYGYTF. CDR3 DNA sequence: TGTGCCAGCAGCAAAGTGTGCCCCTCTAACTATGGCTACACCTTC.